This T cell receptor (beta chain) is drawn from a study of blood T cell repertoires in COVID-19. Study-wide context: COVID-19 samples, acute and convalescent, were from the United States, Italy and Spain. T cells, B-cell-depleted T cells, or PBMCs supplied cDNA or gDNA.

Generated by immunoSEQ multiplex PCR, the TCRdb table keeps only in-frame clones and is missing some. The sample shows about 300,000 clones, approximately 92% of them seen only once. The ends lost 10 bases at V and 6 bases at J; junction bases unmatched: 4. This CDR3 is built from 12 residues. Germline V gene data show CDR1 as SNHLY and CDR2 as FYNNEI. This TCR derives from a woman in her 30s with COVID-19, enrolled during active disease. The sample consisted of peripheral blood. V is TRBV2 and J is TRBJ1-2; TRBD1 agrees at 11 bases. The CDR3: CAIGQGADGYTF. The CDR3 coding sequence is TGTGCCATCGGACAGGGGGCCGATGGCTACACCTTC.